The entry below gives a single T cell receptor (beta chain) sequence along with its context. Which antigen it targets is not known. Base qualities are not provided; no much larger clone lies one nucleotide away. The library was generated by the immunoSEQ multiplex PCR assay. TCRdb stores this immuneACCESS table with in-frame sequences only. Part of the clones is absent; in the studies checked, under half of the shortfall reflects unresolved V genes, and no reason is known for the rest. For this sample the table gives around 88,000 clones, of which approximately 92% were detected only once. About 3% of the sample comes from the top ten. The sample is drawn from a study of T cell changes during pregnancy in multiple sclerosis (dated by TCRdb to the late 2010s). About the full investigation: In women with multiple sclerosis, the researchers looked at how the T cell repertoire shifted as pregnancy progressed.

Reading the germline V gene (reference sequence) gives CDR1 SEHNR and CDR2 FQNEAQ. The CDR3 covers 16 residues, taking in both the cysteine and the phenylalanine. Of all the DNA, just the CDR3 is kept, 48 bases in frame from base 1. Trimming takes 3 bases off V and 6 bases off J; junction bases not matched to a gene: 6. The chain is assembled from TRBV7-9 and TRBJ2-3; 13 junctional bases match TRBD2. The receptor's source is a female donor with multiple sclerosis, enrolled in a pregnancy study. This sample comprised peripheral blood, obtained in the first trimester of pregnancy. The sequenced DNA is TGTGCCAGCAGCTTCGGACTAGCGGGAGTGGGGGATACGCAGTATTTT. It encodes CASSFGLAGVGDTQYF.